The clone carrying this T cell receptor (beta chain) has more than one count but fewer than ten. Its antigen remains unknown. The source of the sample is a study of response to subunit inactivated influenza vaccine. Study findings and constraints: Authors suggested few new T cells are recruited by each seasonal influenza vaccination.

Via MiXCR, TCRdb re-called the RT-PCR reads, giving one row per CDR3 protein. The sample includes roughly 500,000 distinct CDR3 sequences, around 25% seen only once; the top ten take over 1.5%. Sequences were derived from CD4+ T cells sorted from PBMCs, sampled roughly 5 days after vaccination. The receptor was derived from a man aged 50 or older who received an inactivated influenza vaccine.

Here the CDR3 DNA reads TGTGCCAGCATGCGCCGCGGGACAGGTCACACTGAAGCTTTCTTT. It yields the protein CASMRRGTGHTEAFF. V and J are TRBV12-3 or TRBV12-4 and TRBJ1-1, with 8 positions matching TRBD1. CDR3 length: 15 amino acids. J was trimmed by 3 bases and V by 7 bases; bases with no gene match: 10.